These 27 T cell receptor beta chains were sequenced from one sample in a study of T-cell memory formation after mild COVID-19. TCRdb used MiXCR to reprocess the 5' RACE reads, holding one entry per CDR3 protein. Here the sample spans fewer than 450,000 distinct CDR3 sequences, around 21% being singletons. The sample comprised PBMCs or a T cell subset sorted from them (not recorded which). The source of these receptors is an adult woman who had mild COVID-19 (a few samples of this study predate the infection). Cell type and time point are not known.

The chain recombines TRBV12-3 or TRBV12-4 with TRBJ1-2; D gene uncertain. The CDR3 consists of 12 residues. V lost 2 bases, J lost 4 bases, and 5 bases lay in between. In nucleotides, the CDR3 is TGTGCCAGCAGTTTAATTGGCTATGGCTACACCTTC. Translated: CASSLIGYGYTF.

This clonotype was detected a few times. The rearrangement links TRBV5-4 to TRBJ2-5, with a tentative D call TRBD2 (6 bases). V dropped 3 bases and J dropped 5 bases, with 17 bases sitting between them. From germline, CDR1 is SGHNT and CDR2 YYREEE (reference sequence). The CDR3 has 15 amino acids. DNA for the CDR3: TGTGCCAGCAGCTCTCCTGGGGGGAATTTGGAGACCCAGTACTTC. This codes for CASSSPGGNLETQYF.

This clonotype was observed at least ten times. This rearrangement joins TRBV7-9 to TRBJ1-1; tentatively, D is TRBD1 (5 bases). The CDR3 is made up of 15 amino acids. V lost 6 bases and J lost 0, with 14 bases in between. Per germline, CDR1 SEHNR and CDR2 FQNEAQ (reference sequence). CDR3 sequence (DNA): TGTGCCAGCAGGCCCATGGGGCGAGTGAACACTGAAGCTTTCTTT. Its protein is CASRPMGRVNTEAFF.

This clonotype has a single count. The chain links TRBV30 to TRBJ2-7; D remains ambiguous. Trimming cost V 3 bases and J 3 bases, with 6 bases left between them. This CDR3 has 11 residues. Germline V gives CDR1 GTSNPN, CDR2 SVGIG (reference sequence). The CDR3 sequence is CAWRGDYEQYF. CDR3 nucleotides: TGTGCCTGGAGGGGTGACTACGAGCAGTACTTC.

This clonotype was counted between two and nine times. V usage is TRBV20-1 and J usage is TRBJ2-3, with 7 bases aligning to TRBD2. The CDR3 spans 17 residues. Germline values: CDR1 DFQATT, CDR2 SNEGSKA (reference sequence). V was pared by 5 bases and J by 5 bases, with 19 bases of the junction left unmatched. This CDR3 reads CSAPGRLARGPKDTQYF. For the CDR3, the DNA is TGCAGTGCTCCCGGGAGACTAGCCCGAGGCCCCAAAGATACGCAGTATTTT.

This clonotype was counted between two and nine times. The V call is TRBV19, the J call TRBJ2-1; D gene uncertain. This CDR3 is built from 16 residues. The germline V and J ends were trimmed by 1 base and 1 base, with 11 bases remaining between them. CDR1 is LNHDA, CDR2 SQIVND, per germline (reference sequence). The CDR3 loop is CASSIVASASYNEQFF. Written as DNA, the CDR3 is TGTGCCAGTAGTATAGTGGCCAGCGCATCCTACAATGAGCAGTTCTTC.

This clonotype was seen more than once but under ten times. The chain recombines TRBV7-2 with TRBJ2-2; 10 bases align to TRBD2. After removal of 1 base from V and 1 base from J, the junction contained 6 bases not matched to a gene. In germline, CDR1 is SGHTA, CDR2 FQGNSA. This CDR3 comprises 18 residues. The chain's CDR3 is CASSLVLAGAVNTGELFF. The CDR3 nucleotides are TGTGCCAGCAGCTTAGTTCTAGCGGGAGCTGTGAACACCGGGGAGCTGTTTTTT.

This clonotype has more than one count but fewer than ten. The rearrangement joins TRBV12-3 or TRBV12-4 to TRBJ2-7; weak D call: TRBD1 (6 bases). The CDR3 is made up of 11 amino acids. The ends were cut back, 3 bases at V and 6 bases at J, with 6 bases in the middle. Here the CDR3 reads CASSLGAEQYF. The CDR3 DNA follows: TGTGCCAGCAGTTTGGGGGCCGAGCAGTACTTC.

The J gene is TRBJ1-2, the V gene TRBV5-5; D remains ambiguous. The ends were cut back, 1 base at V and 4 bases at J, with 8 bases in the middle. Per the germline V gene, CDR1 is SGHKS and CDR2 is YYEKEE (reference sequence). This CDR3 is built from 13 residues. The CDR3 DNA reads as TGTGCCAGCAGCTTGTCCGGACGCTATGGCTACACCTTC. Amino acid sequence: CASSLSGRYGYTF.

This clonotype has just a few counts. V usage is TRBV12-3 or TRBV12-4 and J usage is TRBJ2-3; TRBD2 is a possible D gene (5 bases). V lost 7 bases to trimming and J lost 12 bases, with 14 bases between them. CDR3 size: 11 residues. This CDR3 is CASTTGIHQYF. The CDR3 coding sequence is TGTGCCAGCACCACCGGGATCCATCAGTATTTT.

This clonotype was picked up many times. The J gene is TRBJ1-2, the V gene TRBV12-3 or TRBV12-4, with D perhaps matching TRBD1 (5 bases). Trimming shortened V by 2 bases and J by 0 bases, and 13 bases separated the two germline ends. CDR3 length: 16 residues. The CDR3 here is CASSLRGRLTNYGYTF. CDR3 DNA sequence: TGTGCCAGCAGTTTAAGGGGACGGCTCACTAACTATGGCTACACCTTC.

This chain connects TRBV15 to TRBJ2-1, with 8 positions matching TRBD2. Trimming at V came to 8 bases and at J to 5 bases, leaving 11 bases not matched to a gene. The CDR3 is made up of 15 amino acids. CDR1 is LNHNV and CDR2 is YYDKDF in the germline V gene (reference sequence). This chain's CDR3 is CATELLKRGNNEQFF. CDR3 in DNA: TGTGCCACCGAGCTTCTTAAGCGGGGGAACAATGAGCAGTTCTTC.

The chain combines TRBV7-2 with TRBJ2-5; TRBD2 might be the D (5 bases). V lost 5 bases, J lost 1 base, and 14 bases lay in between. This CDR3 region has 15 residues. The germline V gene has CDR1 SGHTA and CDR2 FQGNSA. The CDR3 here is CASSARGWGQETQYF. The CDR3 DNA is TGTGCCAGCAGCGCCCGCGGGTGGGGCCAAGAGACCCAGTACTTC.

This clonotype was detected a few times. J is TRBJ2-7 and V is TRBV4-1, with 8 bases matching TRBD2. Germline V gives CDR1 MGHRA, CDR2 YSYEKL. V gave up 1 base and J gave up 2 bases; unmatched junction bases: 7. The CDR3 loop spans 16 amino acids. The CDR3 coding sequence is TGCGCCAGCAGCCAAGGTAAACTAGCGGATACCTACGAGCAGTACTTC. Translation: CASSQGKLADTYEQYF.

The chain couples TRBV9 to TRBJ2-4; D is possibly TRBD2 (6 bases). The CDR3 consists of 16 residues. The V and J ends lost 4 bases and 8 bases respectively, with 22 bases between them. Germline loops: CDR1 SGDLS, CDR2 YYNGEE. The CDR3 here is CASSPTGRGEKDIQYF. The CDR3 DNA reads as TGTGCCAGCAGCCCGACCGGGAGAGGGGAGAAGGACATTCAGTACTTC.

The genes are TRBV7-2 and TRBJ2-1; 9 bases map to TRBD2. CDR1 SGHTA and CDR2 FQGNSA come from the germline V gene. The CDR3 consists of 16 residues. With 5 bases clipped from V and 3 bases from J, the junction kept 8 bases outside the gene matches. CDR3 sequence reads: CASSISSGKVYNEQFF. The CDR3 DNA follows: TGTGCCAGCAGCATCTCTAGCGGGAAAGTCTACAATGAGCAGTTCTTC.

V is TRBV20-1 and J is TRBJ1-1, with TRBD1 as a possible D gene (5 bases). V was cut by 5 bases and J by 6 bases, with 16 bases left in between. Germline CDR1 is DFQATT and CDR2 is SNEGSKA (reference sequence). The CDR3 spans 13 residues. The CDR3 region has the DNA TGCAGTGCTCCCCGGGCAGGGAATCCTGAAGCTTTCTTT. Protein sequence: CSAPRAGNPEAFF.

The chain carries TRBV4-3 and TRBJ2-7; 10 bases align to TRBD2. The germline V gene has CDR1 LGHNA and CDR2 YSLEER. V lost 1 base to trimming and J lost 1 base; unmatched junction nucleotides: 4. The CDR3 extends over 16 amino acids. Here the CDR3 reads CASSQALAGDSYEQYF. The CDR3 DNA reads as TGCGCCAGCAGCCAAGCCCTAGCGGGAGATTCCTACGAGCAGTACTTC.

The V gene is TRBV7-9, the J gene TRBJ2-1, with 10 bases aligning to TRBD2. The CDR3 contains 18 residues. Germline V gene data show CDR1 as SEHNR and CDR2 as FQNEAQ (reference sequence). With V trimmed by 3 bases and J by 8 bases, 16 bases remained unmatched. The CDR3 region has the DNA TGTGCCAGCAGCTTGTACCCACGGGGCCTTGGGACTAGCGATGAGCAGTTCTTC. Amino acids: CASSLYPRGLGTSDEQFF.

The chain is built from TRBV27 and TRBJ1-5; 9 nucleotides match TRBD1. Unmatched junction bases numbered 2, after V lost 4 bases and J lost 4 bases. From germline, CDR1 is MNHEY and CDR2 SMNVEV (reference sequence). The CDR3 is made up of 14 amino acids. The CDR3 region is CASSYRGLNQPQHF. In DNA form, the CDR3 reads TGTGCCAGCAGTTACAGGGGGCTTAATCAGCCCCAGCATTTT.

This clonotype was found a few times. The rearrangement links TRBV20-1 to TRBJ2-2; either TRBD1 or TRBD2 may fit D (5 bases each). From germline, CDR1 is DFQATT and CDR2 SNEGSKA (reference sequence). This CDR3 comprises 14 residues. V was clipped by 4 bases and J by 3 bases, with 12 bases between them. CDR3 nucleotides: TGCAGTGCTACCCGGGACCTCTACACCGGGGAGCTGTTTTTT. Amino acids: CSATRDLYTGELFF.

V gene TRBV19 combines with J gene TRBJ1-1, with TRBD1 as a possible D gene (5 bases). From germline, CDR1 is LNHDA and CDR2 SQIVND (reference sequence). V was trimmed by 1 base and J by 8 bases, leaving 11 bases between them. The CDR3 runs 13 residues. Here the CDR3 reads CASSIAPRDEAFF. For the CDR3, the DNA is TGTGCCAGTAGTATAGCCCCCCGGGACGAAGCTTTCTTT.

The CDR3 spells CASSYRRETDTQYF. Written as DNA, the CDR3 is TGTGCCAGCAGTTACCGTAGGGAAACAGATACGCAGTATTTT. The V call is TRBV6-5, the J call TRBJ2-3; D is unclear. Looked up from germline, CDR1 is MNHEY and CDR2 is SVGAGI. V lost 2 bases to trimming and J lost 3 bases, with 9 bases between them. The CDR3 runs to 14 residues.

CDR3 coding DNA: TGTGCCAGCAGCTTAGGGGGACTAGCGGGTCACAATGAGCAGTTCTTC. Translated: CASSLGGLAGHNEQFF. V is TRBV11-2 and J is TRBJ2-1; 12 nucleotides match TRBD2. Germline V gene sequence: CDR1 SGHAT, CDR2 FQNNGV. The V gene end was trimmed by 1 base and the J gene end by 5 bases; junction bases not matched to a gene: 3. The CDR3 length is 16 residues.

This chain joins TRBV2 and TRBJ2-4; D is possibly TRBD2 (6 bases). Germline CDR1 is SNHLY and CDR2 is FYNNEI. V was cut by 3 bases and J by 6 bases, with 15 bases left in between. There are 15 residues in the CDR3. The CDR3, as DNA: TGTGCCAGCAGTGAGTCCCGGCGGGATGGAAACATTCAGTACTTC. Amino acid sequence: CASSESRRDGNIQYF. Full variable domain (missing parts from reference TRBV2 and TRBJ2-4): EPEVTQTPSHQVTQMGQEVILRCVPISNHLYFYWYRQILGQKVEFLVSFYNNEISEKSEIFDDQFSVERPDGSNFTLKIRSTKLEDSAMYFCASSESRRDGNIQYFGAGTRLSVL.

A few counts support this clonotype. The V call is TRBV5-5, the J call TRBJ1-2; D is unresolved. V shed 0 bases and J shed 6 bases, with 18 bases lying between them. The germline CDR1 and CDR2 sequences are SGHKS and YYEKEE (reference sequence). The CDR3 covers 16 residues. This chain's CDR3 is CASSLGAGSPENGYTF. The DNA of the CDR3 is TGTGCCAGCAGCTTGGGAGCCGGTAGCCCGGAAAATGGCTACACCTTC.

The chain is built from TRBV11-3 and TRBJ2-3; 9 nucleotides agree with TRBD1. The CDR3 is made up of 15 amino acids. V shed 0 bases, J shed 3 bases, and the junction held 1 base outside the gene matches. The germline V gene encodes CDR1 SGHNT and CDR2 YENEEA. The CDR3 spells CASSLDGTGTDTQYF. The CDR3 coding sequence is TGTGCCAGCAGCTTAGACGGGACAGGGACAGATACGCAGTATTTT.